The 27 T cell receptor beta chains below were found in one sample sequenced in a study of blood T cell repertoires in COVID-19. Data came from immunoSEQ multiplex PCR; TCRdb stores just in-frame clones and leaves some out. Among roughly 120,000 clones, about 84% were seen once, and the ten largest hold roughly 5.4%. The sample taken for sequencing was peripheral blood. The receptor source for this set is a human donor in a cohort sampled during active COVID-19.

The CDR3 protein is CASSIPPPGQFF. CDR3 in DNA: TGTGCCAGCAGTATCCCCCCCCCGGGGCAGTTCTTC. The chain carries TRBV6-5 and TRBJ2-1; D is undetermined. CDR1 and CDR2 from the germline V gene are MNHEY and SVGAGI. This CDR3 region has 12 residues. V lost 5 bases and J lost 12, with 14 bases in between.

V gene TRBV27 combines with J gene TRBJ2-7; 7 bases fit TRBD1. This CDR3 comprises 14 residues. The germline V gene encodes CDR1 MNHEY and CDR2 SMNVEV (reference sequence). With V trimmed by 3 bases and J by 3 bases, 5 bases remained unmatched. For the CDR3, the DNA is TGTGCCAGCAGTTTGGGGACAGAGAACTACGAGCAGTACTTC. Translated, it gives CASSLGTENYEQYF.

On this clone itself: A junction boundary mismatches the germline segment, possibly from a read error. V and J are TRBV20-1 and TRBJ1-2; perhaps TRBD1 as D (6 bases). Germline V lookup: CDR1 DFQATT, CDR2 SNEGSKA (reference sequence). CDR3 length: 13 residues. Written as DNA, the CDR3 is TGCAGTGCTAGTAGCCCCGAAGGGACAAGACCTTCATTC. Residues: CSASSPEGTRPSF.

Here the CDR3 reads CASRRAGSSYNEQFF. CDR3 DNA: TGTGCCAGCCGACGAGCGGGGAGCTCCTACAATGAGCAGTTCTTC. The chain has TRBV7-8 and TRBJ2-1; the match to TRBD2 covers 7 bases. Trimming removed 8 bases from V and 0 bases from J; junction bases left unmatched: 7. Germline V gene data show CDR1 as SGHVS and CDR2 as FQNEAQ. The CDR3 covers 15 residues.

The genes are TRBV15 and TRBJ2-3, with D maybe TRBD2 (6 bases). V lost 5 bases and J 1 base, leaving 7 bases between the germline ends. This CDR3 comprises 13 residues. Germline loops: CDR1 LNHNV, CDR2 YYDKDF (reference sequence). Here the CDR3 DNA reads TGTGCCACCAGCTGGGGGGGCACAGATACGCAGTATTTT. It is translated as CATSWGGTDTQYF.

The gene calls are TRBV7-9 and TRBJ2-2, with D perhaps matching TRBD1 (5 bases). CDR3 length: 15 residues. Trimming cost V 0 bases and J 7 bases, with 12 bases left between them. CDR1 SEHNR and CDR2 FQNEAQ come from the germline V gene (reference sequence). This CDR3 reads CASSLAGQGGGELFF. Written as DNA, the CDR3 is TGTGCCAGCAGCTTAGCGGGTCAGGGCGGCGGGGAGCTGTTTTTT.

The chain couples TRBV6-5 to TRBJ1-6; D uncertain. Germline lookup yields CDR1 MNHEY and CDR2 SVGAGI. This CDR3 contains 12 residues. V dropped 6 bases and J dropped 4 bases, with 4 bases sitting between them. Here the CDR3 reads CASSSYNSPLHF. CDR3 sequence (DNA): TGTGCCAGCAGCTCTTATAATTCACCCCTCCACTTT.

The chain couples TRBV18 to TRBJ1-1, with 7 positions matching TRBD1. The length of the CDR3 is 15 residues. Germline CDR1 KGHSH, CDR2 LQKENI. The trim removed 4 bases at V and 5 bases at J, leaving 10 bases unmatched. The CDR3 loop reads CASSLGHRGDTEAFF. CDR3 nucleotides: TGTGCCAGCTCACTAGGTCACAGGGGAGATACTGAAGCTTTCTTT.

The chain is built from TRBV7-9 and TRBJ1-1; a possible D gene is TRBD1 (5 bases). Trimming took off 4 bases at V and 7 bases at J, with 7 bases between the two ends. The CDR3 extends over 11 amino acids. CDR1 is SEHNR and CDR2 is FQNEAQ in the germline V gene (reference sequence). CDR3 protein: CASSYTGEAFF. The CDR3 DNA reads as TGTGCCAGCAGCTATACAGGTGAAGCTTTCTTT.

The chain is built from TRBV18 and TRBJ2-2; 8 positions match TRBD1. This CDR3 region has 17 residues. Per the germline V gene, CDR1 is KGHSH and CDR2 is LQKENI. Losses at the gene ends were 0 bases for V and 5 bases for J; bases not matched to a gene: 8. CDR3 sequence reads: CASSPPRGRGLTGELFF. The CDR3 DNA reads TGTGCCAGCTCACCACCGCGGGGCAGGGGGCTGACCGGGGAGCTGTTTTTT.

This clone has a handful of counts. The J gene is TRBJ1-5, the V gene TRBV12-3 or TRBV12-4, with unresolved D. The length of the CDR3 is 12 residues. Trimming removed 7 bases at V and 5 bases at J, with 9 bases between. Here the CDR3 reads CASTRVDQPQHF. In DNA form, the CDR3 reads TGTGCCAGCACTCGAGTTGATCAGCCCCAGCATTTT.

CDR3 amino acids: CASSLRRPLDTQYF. As DNA, the CDR3 is TGTGCCAGCAGTTTAAGGAGACCGTTGGATACGCAGTATTTT. The rearrangement joins TRBV27 to TRBJ2-3; D is uncertain. V was clipped by 2 bases and J by 6 bases, with 12 bases between them. Per germline, CDR1 MNHEY and CDR2 SMNVEV (reference sequence). This CDR3 contains 14 residues.

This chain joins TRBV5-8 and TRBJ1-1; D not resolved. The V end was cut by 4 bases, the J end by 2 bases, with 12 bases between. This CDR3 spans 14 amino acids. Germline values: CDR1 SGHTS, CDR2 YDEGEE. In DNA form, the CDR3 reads TGTGCCAGCAGCCCACCCCCGGTAAACACTGAAGCTTTCTTT. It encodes CASSPPPVNTEAFF.

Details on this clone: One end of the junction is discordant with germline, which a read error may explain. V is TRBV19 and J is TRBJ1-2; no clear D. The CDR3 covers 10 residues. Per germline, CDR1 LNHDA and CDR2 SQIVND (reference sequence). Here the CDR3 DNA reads TGTGCCAGTAGTAGGGGTGCGGGATCCTTC. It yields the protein CASSRGAGSF.

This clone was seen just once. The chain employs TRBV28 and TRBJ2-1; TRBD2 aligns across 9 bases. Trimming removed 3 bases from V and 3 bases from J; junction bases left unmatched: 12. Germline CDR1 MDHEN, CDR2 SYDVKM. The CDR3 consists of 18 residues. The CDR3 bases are TGTGCCAGCAGTTTCTTTTGGGAGACTAGCGGAAACTACAATGAGCAGTTCTTC. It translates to CASSFFWETSGNYNEQFF.

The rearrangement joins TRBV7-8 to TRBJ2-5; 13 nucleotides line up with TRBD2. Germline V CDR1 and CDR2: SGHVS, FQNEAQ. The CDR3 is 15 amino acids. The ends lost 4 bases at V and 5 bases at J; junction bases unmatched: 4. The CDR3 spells CASSSQLAGGETQYF. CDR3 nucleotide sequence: TGTGCCAGCAGCTCCCAACTAGCGGGAGGGGAGACCCAGTACTTC.

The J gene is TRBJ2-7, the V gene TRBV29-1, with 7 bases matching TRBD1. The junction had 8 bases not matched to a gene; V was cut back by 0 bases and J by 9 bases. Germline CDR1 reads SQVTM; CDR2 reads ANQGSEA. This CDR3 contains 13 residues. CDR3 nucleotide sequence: TGCAGCGTTGAAGATGAGACAGGGTTCGGGCAGTACTTC. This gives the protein CSVEDETGFGQYF.

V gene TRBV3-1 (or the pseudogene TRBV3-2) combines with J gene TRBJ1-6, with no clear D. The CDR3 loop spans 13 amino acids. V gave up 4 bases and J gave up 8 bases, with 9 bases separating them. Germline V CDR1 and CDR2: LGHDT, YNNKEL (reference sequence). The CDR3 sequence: CASSLSSDSPLHF. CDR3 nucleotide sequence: TGTGCCAGCAGCCTAAGCAGCGATTCACCCCTCCACTTT.

The chain's CDR3 is CASSETGTAYNYGYTF. The DNA of the CDR3 is TGTGCCAGCAGTGAAACCGGGACAGCTTATAACTATGGCTACACCTTC. The chain couples TRBV6-1 to TRBJ1-2; 7 bases fit TRBD1. The length of the CDR3 is 16 residues. V gave up 2 bases and J gave up 1 base; unmatched junction bases: 7. Per the germline V gene, CDR1 is MNHNS and CDR2 is SASEGT.

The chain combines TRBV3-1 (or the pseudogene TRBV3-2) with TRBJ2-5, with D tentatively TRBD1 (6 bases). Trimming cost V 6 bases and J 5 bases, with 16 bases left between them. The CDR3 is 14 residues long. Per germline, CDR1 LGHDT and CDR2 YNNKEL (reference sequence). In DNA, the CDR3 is TGTGCCAGCAGAGAAACGGGTAGGGGGGAGACCCAGTACTTC. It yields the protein CASRETGRGETQYF.

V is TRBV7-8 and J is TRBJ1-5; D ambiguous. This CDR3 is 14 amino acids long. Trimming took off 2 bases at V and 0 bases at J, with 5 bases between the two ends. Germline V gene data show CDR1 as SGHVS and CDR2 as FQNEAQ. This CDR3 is CASSLPNSNQPQHF. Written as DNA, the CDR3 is TGTGCCAGCAGCTTACCAAATAGCAATCAGCCCCAGCATTTT.

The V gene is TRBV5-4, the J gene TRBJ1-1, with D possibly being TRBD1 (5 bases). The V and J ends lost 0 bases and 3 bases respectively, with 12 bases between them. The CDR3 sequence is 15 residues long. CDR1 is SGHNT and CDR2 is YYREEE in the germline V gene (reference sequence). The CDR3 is CASSLVTPGDTEAFF. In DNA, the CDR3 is TGTGCCAGCAGCTTGGTGACCCCGGGGGACACTGAAGCTTTCTTT.

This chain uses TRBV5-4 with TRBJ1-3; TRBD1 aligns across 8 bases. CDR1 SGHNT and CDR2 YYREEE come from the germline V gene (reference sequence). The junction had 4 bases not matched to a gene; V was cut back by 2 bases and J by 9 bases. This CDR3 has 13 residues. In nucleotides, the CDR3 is TGTGCCAGCAGCTTAGACAGGGGTGGCACCATATATTTT. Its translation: CASSLDRGGTIYF.

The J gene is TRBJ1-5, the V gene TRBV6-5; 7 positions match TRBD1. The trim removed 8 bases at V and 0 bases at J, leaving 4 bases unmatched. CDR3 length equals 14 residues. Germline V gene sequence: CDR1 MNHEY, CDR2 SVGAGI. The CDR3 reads CASQPGGSNQPQHF. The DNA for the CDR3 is TGTGCCAGCCAACCAGGGGGTAGCAATCAGCCCCAGCATTTT.

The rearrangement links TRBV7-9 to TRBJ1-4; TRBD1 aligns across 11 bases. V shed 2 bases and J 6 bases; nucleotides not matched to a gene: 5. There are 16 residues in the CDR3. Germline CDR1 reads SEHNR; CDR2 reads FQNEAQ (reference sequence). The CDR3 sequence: CASSLLKGQGDEKLFF. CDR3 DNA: TGTGCCAGCAGCTTATTAAAGGGACAGGGGGATGAAAAACTGTTTTTT.

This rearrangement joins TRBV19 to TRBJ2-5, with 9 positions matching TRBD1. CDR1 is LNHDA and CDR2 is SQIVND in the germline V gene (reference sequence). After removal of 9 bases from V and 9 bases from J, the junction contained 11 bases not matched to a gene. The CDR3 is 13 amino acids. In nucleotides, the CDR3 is TGTGCCAGCCGGGACAGGGACGTTGGGGCCCAGTACTTC. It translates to CASRDRDVGAQYF.

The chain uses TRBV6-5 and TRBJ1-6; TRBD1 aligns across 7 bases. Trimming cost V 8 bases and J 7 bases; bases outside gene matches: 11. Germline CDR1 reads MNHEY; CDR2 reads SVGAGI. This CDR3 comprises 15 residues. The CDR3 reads CASVPGQPWNSPLHF. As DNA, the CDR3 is TGTGCCAGCGTCCCGGGACAGCCATGGAATTCACCCCTCCACTTT.